This T cell receptor beta chain was observed in a study of a mutant IDH1 vaccine in newly diagnosed glioma. On the study more broadly: Beforehand, treatment had been radiotherapy, temozolomide, or both; the majority received both.

Time point noted: week 47, end of study. Vaccine doses each comprised 300 ug of mutant IDH1 20-mer peptide, with topical imiquimod. On this clone: The antigen is undetermined.

Sequencing was performed with immunoSEQ multiplex PCR; in TCRdb, only in-frame clones are kept and a portion is missing. The sample yields about 56,000 clones, under 85% seen once. The origin of this receptor is a woman aged 45-60 years with glioma. The sample was PBMCs, taken from a glioma patient whose treatment included an IDH1 peptide vaccine.

CDR3 nucleotides: TGTGCCAGCAGTCCAACTGCCTGGAACATGAACACTGAAGCTTTCTTT. It translates to CASSPTAWNMNTEAFF. The chain is built from TRBV27 and TRBJ1-1; unclear D gene. V was cut by 5 bases and J by 0 bases, with 16 bases left in between. Germline V lookup: CDR1 MNHEY, CDR2 SMNVEV (reference sequence). The CDR3 totals 16 residues.